The 12 T cell receptor beta chains below come from one sample, sequenced in a study of blood T cell repertoires in COVID-19. Clones were sequenced by immunoSEQ multiplex PCR, and TCRdb holds only the in-frame ones, with some missing. The data contain some 170,000 clones, around 84% of them singletons. Sequenced input: PBMCs or T cells enriched from blood (not recorded which). These receptors all stem from a man aged 50-60 years who had recovered from COVID-19.

This chain links TRBV4-1 with TRBJ1-2; 8 bases are shared with TRBD1. Per the germline V gene, CDR1 is MGHRA and CDR2 is YSYEKL. The CDR3 extends over 15 amino acids. Germline trimming cut 1 base from V and 8 bases from J; bases unmatched to any gene: 9. CDR3: CASSQGQGTILGYTF. The CDR3 nucleotides read TGCGCCAGCAGCCAAGGACAGGGGACGATCCTCGGCTACACCTTC.

A note on this clone: Additional DNA sequences in this sample encode the identical CDR3. The rearrangement links TRBV9 to TRBJ2-7, with a weak D call TRBD1 (6 bases). Germline values: CDR1 SGDLS, CDR2 YYNGEE. Deletions cut 0 bases from V and 3 bases from J, with 10 bases between. The CDR3 extends over 14 amino acids. Here the CDR3 reads CASSVGGGVYEQYF. CDR3 in DNA: TGTGCCAGCAGCGTAGGAGGGGGAGTCTACGAGCAGTACTTC.

Comments on this clone: The same CDR3 arises from other DNA sequences in this sample as well. The V and J genes are TRBV5-1 and TRBJ2-1, with D tentatively TRBD2 (5 bases). The CDR3 covers 15 residues. V was trimmed by 2 bases and J by 4 bases, leaving 13 bases between them. Germline V lookup: CDR1 SGHRS, CDR2 YFSETQ. As DNA, the CDR3 is TGCGCCAGCAGCTTAAGCTCCGGCGGGTACAATGAGCAGTTCTTC. Translated: CASSLSSGGYNEQFF.

The V and J genes are TRBV7-2 and TRBJ1-1, with 9 bases fitting TRBD1. The CDR3 runs 14 residues. V gave up 5 bases and J gave up 4 bases; unmatched junction bases: 5. The germline CDR1 and CDR2 sequences are SGHTA and FQGNSA. CDR3 in DNA: TGTGCCAGCAGCCTAGGACAGGGGCGCACTGAAGCTTTCTTT. This encodes CASSLGQGRTEAFF.

The chain joins TRBV7-3 to TRBJ2-5; D unclear. V dropped 2 bases and J dropped 2 bases, with 12 bases sitting between them. The V gene's germline CDR1 is SGHTA and CDR2 FQGTGA. The CDR3 has 15 amino acids. This chain's CDR3 is CASSLSGLPQETQYF. In nucleotides, the CDR3 is TGTGCCAGCAGCTTATCGGGTCTGCCTCAAGAGACCCAGTACTTC.

This clone was observed a handful of times. The V gene is TRBV18, the J gene TRBJ1-6; D is uncertain. Germline V CDR1 and CDR2: KGHSH, LQKENI. The CDR3 is made up of 14 amino acids. V dropped 2 bases and J dropped 10 bases, with 12 bases sitting between them. CDR3 region: CASSPFSGESPLHF. The CDR3, as DNA: TGTGCCAGCTCACCATTCTCCGGGGAATCACCCCTCCACTTT.

V usage is TRBV7-9 and J usage is TRBJ1-6; D is unclear. Germline V gene sequence: CDR1 SEHNR, CDR2 FQNEAQ (reference sequence). Trimming stripped 5 bases from V and 4 bases from J, with 15 bases between. The CDR3 totals 16 residues. DNA of the CDR3: TGTGCCAGCAGCCCCGGGTCCGAAAATTATAATTCACCCCTCCACTTT. Translated, it gives CASSPGSENYNSPLHF.

This sequence joins TRBV6-5 and TRBJ1-1, with D maybe TRBD1 (6 bases). The ends were cut back, 11 bases at V and 3 bases at J, with 19 bases in the middle. Per the germline V gene, CDR1 is MNHEY and CDR2 is SVGAGI. The CDR3 totals 14 residues. CDR3 protein: CAAFLGAPHTEAFF. CDR3 sequence (DNA): TGTGCCGCCTTTCTGGGGGCGCCCCACACTGAAGCTTTCTTT.

As for this clone: The conserved phenylalanine or tryptophan normally closing the CDR3 is absent here, so this likely arose from a read error. The DNA is left out, because the CDR3 cannot be placed on it with certainty; the CDR3 is given as TCRdb lists it. The rearrangement joins TRBV5-5 to TRBJ2-7; the table's TRBD2 call for D was not verified on the DNA. The length of the CDR3 is 13 amino acids, counting both ends. Per the germline V gene, CDR1 is SGHKS and CDR2 is YYEKEE (reference sequence). CDR3: CASSLSEDLRAVL.

This chain joins TRBV5-1 and TRBJ2-3; TRBD2 is a possible D gene (5 bases). V lost 2 bases to trimming and J lost 10 bases, with 17 bases between them. CDR1 and CDR2 (germline): SGHRS, YFSETQ. The CDR3 runs to 14 residues. CDR3 protein: CASSLEELVGAQYF. DNA of the CDR3: TGCGCCAGCAGCTTAGAAGAACTAGTCGGGGCGCAGTATTTT.

The V gene is TRBV9, the J gene TRBJ2-2; 10 bases line up with TRBD2. The germline CDR1 and CDR2 sequences are SGDLS and YYNGEE. V lost 0 bases, J lost 4 bases, and 3 bases stayed unmatched. This CDR3 comprises 16 residues. The CDR3 region is CASSVEASGGTGELFF. The DNA for the CDR3 is TGTGCCAGCAGCGTAGAGGCTAGCGGGGGCACCGGGGAGCTGTTTTTT.

J is TRBJ2-1 and V is TRBV5-1; possibly TRBD1 for D (8 bases). Germline V gene lookup returns CDR1 SGHRS and CDR2 YFSETQ. The germline V and J ends were trimmed by 0 bases and 5 bases, with 12 bases remaining between them. The CDR3 runs to 15 residues. The CDR3 region has the DNA TGCGCCAGCAGCTTGGGACAGGGGAGGGACAATGAGCAGTTCTTC. It specifies CASSLGQGRDNEQFF.